This entry features one T cell receptor beta chain sequence. These data belong to a study of cytomegalovirus exposure and HLA in healthy donors. In the PCR, 60 Vbeta and 13 Jbeta primers were used. Produced via immunoSEQ multiplex PCR; TCRdb's table is partial and in-frame only. The sample lists 150,000 to 200,000 clones; roughly 84% were seen once. Trimming at V came to 6 bases and at J to 6 bases, leaving 6 bases not matched to a gene. Germline values: CDR1 SGHVS, CDR2 FQNEAQ. This CDR3 comprises 15 residues. Sequencing was done on a sample of PBMCs. The rearrangement links TRBV7-8 to TRBJ2-1, with 12 bases lining up with TRBD2. This clonotype was obtained from a male donor in good health and CMV-seronegative. This chain's CDR3 is CASSVTSGGTNEQFF. The CDR3 DNA reads TGTGCCAGCAGTGTGACTAGCGGGGGAACCAATGAGCAGTTCTTC.